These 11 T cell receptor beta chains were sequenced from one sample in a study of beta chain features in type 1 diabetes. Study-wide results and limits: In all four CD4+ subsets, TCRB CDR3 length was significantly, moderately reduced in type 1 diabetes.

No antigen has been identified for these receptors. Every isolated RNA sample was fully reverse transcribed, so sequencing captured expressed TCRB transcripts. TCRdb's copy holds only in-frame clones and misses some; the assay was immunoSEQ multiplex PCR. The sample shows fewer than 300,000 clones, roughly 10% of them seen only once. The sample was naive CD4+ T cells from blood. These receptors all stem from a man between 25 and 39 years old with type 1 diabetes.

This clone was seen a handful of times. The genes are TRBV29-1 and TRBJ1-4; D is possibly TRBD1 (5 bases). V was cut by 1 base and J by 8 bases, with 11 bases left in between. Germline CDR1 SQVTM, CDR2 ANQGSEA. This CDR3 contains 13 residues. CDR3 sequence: CSVEGSGNEKLFF. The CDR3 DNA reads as TGCAGCGTTGAAGGTTCAGGGAACGAAAAACTGTTTTTT. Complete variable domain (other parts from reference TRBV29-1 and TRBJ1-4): SAVISQKPSRDICQRGTSLTIQCQVDSQVTMMFWYRQQPGQSLTLIATANQGSEATYESGFVIDKFPISRPNLTFSTLTVSNMSPEDSSIYLCSVEGSGNEKLFFGSGTQLSVL.

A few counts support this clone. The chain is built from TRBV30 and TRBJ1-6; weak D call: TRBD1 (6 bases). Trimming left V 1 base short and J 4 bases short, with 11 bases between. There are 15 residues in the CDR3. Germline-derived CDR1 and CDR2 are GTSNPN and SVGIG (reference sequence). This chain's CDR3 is CAWSGQASYNSPLHF. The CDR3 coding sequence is TGTGCCTGGAGTGGACAGGCGAGTTATAATTCACCCCTCCACTTT.

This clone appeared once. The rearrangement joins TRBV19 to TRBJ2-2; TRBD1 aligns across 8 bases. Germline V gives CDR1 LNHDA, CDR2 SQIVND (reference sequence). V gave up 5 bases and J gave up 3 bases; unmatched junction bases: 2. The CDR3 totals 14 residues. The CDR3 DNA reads TGTGCCAGTAGTCCACAGGGGGACACCGGGGAGCTGTTTTTT. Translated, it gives CASSPQGDTGELFF.

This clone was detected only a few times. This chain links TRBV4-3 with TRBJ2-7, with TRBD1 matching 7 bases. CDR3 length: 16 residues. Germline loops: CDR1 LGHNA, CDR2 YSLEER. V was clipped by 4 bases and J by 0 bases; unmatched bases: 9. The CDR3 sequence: CASSRSDRSSSYEQYF. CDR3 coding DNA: TGCGCCAGCAGCCGGTCGGACAGGTCAAGCTCCTACGAGCAGTACTTC.

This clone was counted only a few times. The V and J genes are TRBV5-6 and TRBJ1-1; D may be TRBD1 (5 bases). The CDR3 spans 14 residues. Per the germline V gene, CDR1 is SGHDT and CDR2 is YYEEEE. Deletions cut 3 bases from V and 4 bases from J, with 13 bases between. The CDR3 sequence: CASSWPLGPTEAFF. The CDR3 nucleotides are TGTGCCAGCAGCTGGCCGTTGGGGCCCACTGAAGCTTTCTTT.

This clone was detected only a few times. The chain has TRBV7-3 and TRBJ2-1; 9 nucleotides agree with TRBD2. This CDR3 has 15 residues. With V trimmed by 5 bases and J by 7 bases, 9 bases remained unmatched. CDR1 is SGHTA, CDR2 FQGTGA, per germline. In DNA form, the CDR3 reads TGTGCCAGCAGCCCGTTAGCGGGGGTAATAAATGAGCAGTTCTTC. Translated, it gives CASSPLAGVINEQFF.

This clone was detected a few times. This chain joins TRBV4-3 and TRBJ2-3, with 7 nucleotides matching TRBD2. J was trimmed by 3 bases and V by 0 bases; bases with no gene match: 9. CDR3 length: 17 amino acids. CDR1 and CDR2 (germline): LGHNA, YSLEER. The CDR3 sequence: CASSQEYSSGTTDTQYF. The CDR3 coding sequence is TGCGCCAGCAGCCAAGAGTACTCTAGCGGAACTACAGATACGCAGTATTTT.

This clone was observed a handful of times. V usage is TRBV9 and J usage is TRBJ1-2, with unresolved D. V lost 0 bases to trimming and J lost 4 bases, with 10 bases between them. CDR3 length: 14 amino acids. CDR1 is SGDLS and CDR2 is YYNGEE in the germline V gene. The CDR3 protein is CASSVDDTSYGYTF. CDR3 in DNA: TGTGCCAGCAGCGTAGACGACACATCCTATGGCTACACCTTC.

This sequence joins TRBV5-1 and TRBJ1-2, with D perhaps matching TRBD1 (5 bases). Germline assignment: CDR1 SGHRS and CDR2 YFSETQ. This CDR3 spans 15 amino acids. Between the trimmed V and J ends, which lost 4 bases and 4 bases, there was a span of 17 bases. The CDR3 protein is CASSPRTIASYGYTF. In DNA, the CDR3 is TGCGCCAGCAGCCCAAGGACAATCGCTTCCTATGGCTACACCTTC. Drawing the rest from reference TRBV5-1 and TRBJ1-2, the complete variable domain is KAGVTQTPRYLIKTRGQQVTLSCSPISGHRSVSWYQQTPGQGLQFLFEYFSETQRNKGNFPGRFSGRQFSNSRSEMNVSTLELGDSALYLCASSPRTIASYGYTFGSGTRLTVV.

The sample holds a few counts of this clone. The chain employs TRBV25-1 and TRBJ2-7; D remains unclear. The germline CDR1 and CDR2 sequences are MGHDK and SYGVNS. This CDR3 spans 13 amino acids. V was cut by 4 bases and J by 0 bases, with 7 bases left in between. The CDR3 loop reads CASSGGLSYEQYF. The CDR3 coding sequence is TGTGCCAGCAGTGGCGGTCTCTCCTACGAGCAGTACTTC.

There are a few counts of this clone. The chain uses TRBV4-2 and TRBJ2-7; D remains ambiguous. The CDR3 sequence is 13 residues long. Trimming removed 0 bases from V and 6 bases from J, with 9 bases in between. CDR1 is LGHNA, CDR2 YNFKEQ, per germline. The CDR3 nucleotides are TGTGCCAGCAGCCAAGATCGGAGCCGCGAGCAGTACTTC. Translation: CASSQDRSREQYF.